This TCR beta chain was obtained from a study of T cells after somatic rescue of genetic block. Measured with immunoSEQ multiplex PCR; TCRdb has only the in-frame clones, and not every one. The table lists 110,000 or so clones, 75% to 95% of them singletons. The sequencing input was peripheral blood mononuclear cells (PBMCs). The origin of this receptor is a woman between 18 and 30 years old.

CDR3 sequence reads: CASSAPADRPNEQFF. In nucleotides, the CDR3 is TGTGCCAGCAGTGCCCCGGCCGACAGACCCAATGAGCAGTTCTTC. This chain connects TRBV25-1 to TRBJ2-1; maybe TRBD1 (5 bases). Germline V gene data show CDR1 as MGHDK and CDR2 as SYGVNS. The CDR3 has 15 amino acids. Trimming took off 4 bases at V and 6 bases at J, with 16 bases between the two ends.